This record covers a single T cell receptor (beta chain). Antigen specificity is unknown. The data derive from a study of T-cell memory formation after mild COVID-19. General study points: From day 15 to 85, contracting clones were balanced between CD4 and CD8, whereas later expanders leaned toward CD4+. Clones which contracted sat mainly in CM and EM if CD4+, and in EMRA if CD8+.

V lost 4 bases and J lost 4, with 14 bases in between. The CDR3 covers 14 residues. CDR1 and CDR2 (germline): SGHNT, YYREEE (reference sequence). It was 5'RACE with constant-segment primers that produced the TCR alpha and TCR beta cDNA libraries, which carried sample barcodes and UMIs. TCRdb re-called the 5' RACE reads with MiXCR, one entry per CDR3 protein. The data contain about 410,000 distinct CDR3 sequences, less than 25% of them seen just once; the ten biggest clones take up less than 15%. Sequenced sample: PBMCs or a T cell subset sorted from them (not recorded which). The clonotype originates from an adult woman who had mild COVID-19 (a few samples of this study predate the infection). Cell type and time point are not known. This sequence joins TRBV5-4 and TRBJ1-1; D may be TRBD1 (6 bases). This chain's CDR3 is CASSPRQGSTEAFF. CDR3 sequence (DNA): TGTGCCAGCAGCCCTCGGCAGGGGAGCACTGAAGCTTTCTTT.